This T cell receptor (beta chain) originates from a study of human T cells and chemical hapten exposure. Stated time point: patch test 1, 2 weeks after DPC sensitization. Regarding treatment: therapeutic diphenylcyclopropenone sensitization with weekly scalp DPC. Donors were 18 to 70-year-old alopecia patients suitable for DPC. As concerns this clonotype: Antigen: not known.

Study-wide results and caveats: Sensitization with DPC brought no change to TCRs above 1 in 1000 in frequency. Patch test score rose with PT1 expanded TCRs, significant at 8, 16, 32, not 4.

Using its own MiXCR run on the RACE reads, TCRdb lists one record per CDR3 protein. The data hold 300,000 to 450,000 distinct CDR3 sequences, with approximately 5.1% observed a single time. Germline loops: CDR1 ENHRY, CDR2 SYGVKD. This CDR3 contains 13 residues. Trimming took 4 bases from V and 8 from J; bases not matched to a gene: 2. The clonotype originates from a woman aged 50 to 60 with alopecia areata. Some clones in this sample may be carry-over from other donors' samples. This material consisted of whole blood, taken in connection with sensitization to the hapten diphenylcyclopropenone (DPC). This rearrangement joins TRBV10-3 to TRBJ1-4, with 9 bases fitting TRBD1. The CDR3, as DNA: TGTGCCATCAGTGGGACAGGGGACGAAAAACTGTTTTTT. Protein: CAISGTGDEKLFF.